The source of this T cell receptor beta chain is a study of control samples from healthy donors and cancer patients. The V gene end was trimmed by 1 base and the J gene end by 1 base; junction bases not matched to a gene: 10. Looked up from germline, CDR1 is MNHNS and CDR2 is SASEGT. There are 18 residues in the CDR3. TCRdb's table, derived via immunoSEQ multiplex PCR, lists solely in-frame clones and lacks some. The table records tens of thousands of clones, less than 95% of them present only once. This TCR derives from a woman aged 18-29 years in good health. This rearrangement joins TRBV6-1 to TRBJ2-7, with 10 positions matching TRBD1. The source material was blood. The CDR3 protein is CASSEVFGDRGLSYEQYF. The CDR3, as DNA: TGTGCCAGCAGTGAAGTGTTCGGGGACAGGGGATTGTCCTACGAGCAGTACTTC.